The clone carrying this T cell receptor (beta chain) was seen repeatedly, ten times or more. The use of a sample-barcoded 5' primer and a J-beta primer mix characterized a second PCR of roughly 7 to 12 cycles. One entry per CDR3 protein results from TCRdb running MiXCR on the 5' RACE reads. The profile shows some 930,000 distinct CDR3 sequences, 25% to 30% of them singletons. This entry belongs to a study of blood T cells in healthy people across ages. Per sample, at least 5.5 micrograms of total RNA were extracted. The V gene lost 7 bases and the J gene lost 0 bases, with 24 bases spanning the gap. Germline CDR1 is SQVTM and CDR2 is ANQGSEA. The CDR3 covers 17 residues. These records were also assigned to another study, of T cells of mothers and their children. As that study records: Sample barcodes and 2-4 random nucleotides came from the second PCR's M1S primer.

The sample comprised blood. V is TRBV29-1 and J is TRBJ2-5, with D possibly being TRBD1 or TRBD2 (6 bases each). The sequence was collected from a middle-aged woman in good health. CDR3 DNA: TGCAGCGCTGAGGGGGGTTCCAGGGCAATCTACCAAGAGACCCAGTACTTC. Amino acid sequence: CSAEGGSRAIYQETQYF.